This T cell receptor (beta chain) was obtained from a study of OX40 agonist ivuxolimab in advanced cancers. The study's findings and limits: Low normalized T-cell clonal expansion was also seen in some nonresponders. Clonal expansion by week 6 occurred in CD4+ and CD8+ blood T cells (at 0.1 to 3.0 mg/kg).

Concerning this clone itself: Its antigen is undetermined.

Per germline, CDR1 ENHRY and CDR2 SYGVKD. The CDR3 sequence is 14 residues long. J gave up 7 bases and V 10 bases, and 7 bases lay outside the gene matches. Sequencing used immunoSEQ multiplex PCR; TCRdb keeps in-frame clones, though not all of them. The data contain tens of thousands of clones, 70% to 90% of them seen just once; the ten biggest clones take up roughly 25%. This rearrangement joins TRBV10-3 to TRBJ2-1; 13 nucleotides align to TRBD2. The sequencing here drew on CD4+ or CD8+ T cells sorted from blood, taken in a trial of the OX40 agonist ivuxolimab. The clonotype was recovered from an adult with an advanced solid tumor such as melanoma, head and neck, liver or kidney cancer. For the CDR3, the DNA is TGTGCCACCCTGACTAGCGGGAGGTTGAATGAGCAGTTCTTC. Its translation is CATLTSGRLNEQFF.